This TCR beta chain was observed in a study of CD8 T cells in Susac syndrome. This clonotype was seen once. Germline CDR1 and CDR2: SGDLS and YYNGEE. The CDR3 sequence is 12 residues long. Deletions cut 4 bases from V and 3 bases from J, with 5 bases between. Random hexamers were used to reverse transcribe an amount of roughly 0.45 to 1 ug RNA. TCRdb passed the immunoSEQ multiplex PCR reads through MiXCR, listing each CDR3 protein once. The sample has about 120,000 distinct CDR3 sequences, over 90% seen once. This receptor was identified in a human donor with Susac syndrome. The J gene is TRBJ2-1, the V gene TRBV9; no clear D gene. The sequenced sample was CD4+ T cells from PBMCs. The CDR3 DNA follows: TGTGCCAGCAGCCAAAACTACAATGAGCAGTTCTTC. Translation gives CASSQNYNEQFF.